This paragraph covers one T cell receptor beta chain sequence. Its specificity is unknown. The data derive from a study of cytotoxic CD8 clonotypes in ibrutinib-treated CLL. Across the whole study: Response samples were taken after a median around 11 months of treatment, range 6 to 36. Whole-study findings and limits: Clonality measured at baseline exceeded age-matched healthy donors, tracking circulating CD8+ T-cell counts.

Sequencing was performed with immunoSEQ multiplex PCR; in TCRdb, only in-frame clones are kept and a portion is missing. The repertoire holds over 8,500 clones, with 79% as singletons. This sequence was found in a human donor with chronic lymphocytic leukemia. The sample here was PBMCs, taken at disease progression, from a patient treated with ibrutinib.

The CDR3 DNA reads TGTGCCAGCAGTGAAGGGGTAGCGGGAGATACGCAGTATTTT. Its translation is CASSEGVAGDTQYF. V usage is TRBV2 and J usage is TRBJ2-3; 7 bases line up with TRBD2. The CDR3 length is 14 residues. With V trimmed by 1 base and J by 5 bases, 3 bases remained unmatched. The germline V gene has CDR1 SNHLY and CDR2 FYNNEI.